The 17 T cell receptor beta chains given below trace back to one sample, sequenced in a study of cytomegalovirus exposure and HLA in healthy donors (dated by TCRdb to 2016 to 2017). The library was prepared using the immunoSEQ multiplex PCR assay. A mixture of 60 forward primers for TCR Vbeta segments and 13 reverse primers for TCR Jbeta segments was used in the multiplex PCR. The source is immuneACCESS, and TCRdb retained only in-frame sequences with V and J called. Part of the clones is not carried over; for the studies checked, unresolved V genes explain less than half of this, and the remainder is unexplained. Across this sample there are some 170,000 clones, with 78% seen only once. The biggest ten clones account for 2.9% of the sample. Sequencing was done on a sample of PBMCs. These receptors all stem from a female donor in good health and CMV-seronegative.

The CDR3 spells CASSGAGGNQPQHF. CDR3 bases: TGTGCCAGCAGTGGGGCAGGGGGCAATCAGCCCCAGCATTTT. V and J are TRBV28 and TRBJ1-5; perhaps TRBD1 as D (6 bases). The CDR3 is made up of 14 amino acids. Germline CDR1 MDHEN, CDR2 SYDVKM. V dropped 5 bases and J dropped 2 bases, with 10 bases sitting between them.

This clone was recorded only once. The chain is built from TRBV2 and TRBJ1-2, with TRBD1 matching over 8 bases. The CDR3 loop spans 15 amino acids. Germline CDR1 and CDR2: SNHLY and FYNNEI. With 1 base clipped from V and 4 bases from J, the junction kept 5 bases outside the gene matches. The CDR3 DNA sequence: TGTGCCAGCAGTGAAGTCTGGACAGGGCCCTATGGCTACACCTTC. Translated, it gives CASSEVWTGPYGYTF.

The rearrangement links TRBV30 to TRBJ2-5; D gene uncertain. In germline, CDR1 is GTSNPN, CDR2 SVGIG (reference sequence). This CDR3 contains 13 residues. Trimming stripped 2 bases from V and 5 bases from J, with 12 bases between. The CDR3 loop is CAWSPPVRETQYF. CDR3 DNA sequence: TGTGCCTGGAGTCCGCCGGTGCGGGAGACCCAGTACTTC.

The rearrangement joins TRBV19 to TRBJ2-2; perhaps TRBD2 as D (5 bases). In germline, CDR1 is LNHDA, CDR2 SQIVND (reference sequence). V lost 3 bases to trimming and J lost 1 base, with 6 bases between them. The CDR3 is made up of 14 amino acids. The CDR3 DNA follows: TGTGCCAGTAGTATCGAGGGGAACACCGGGGAGCTGTTTTTT. This gives the protein CASSIEGNTGELFF.

The chain carries TRBV18 and TRBJ1-1; possible D gene TRBD1, 5 bases. The CDR3 extends over 16 amino acids. V shed 2 bases and J shed 7 bases, with 20 bases lying between them. Germline assignment: CDR1 KGHSH and CDR2 LQKENI. The CDR3 DNA is TGTGCCAGCTCACCATACGGTCAGGGTCTGAACGTTGAAGCTTTCTTT. It is translated as CASSPYGQGLNVEAFF.

The chain recombines TRBV5-4 with TRBJ1-2; 7 bases agree with TRBD1. V lost 1 base, J lost 5 bases, and 5 bases stayed unmatched. Per germline, CDR1 SGHNT and CDR2 YYREEE (reference sequence). The CDR3 totals 14 residues. CDR3 DNA sequence: TGTGCCAGCAGCTTGACAGGGGTTAAATATGGCTACACCTTC. Its translation is CASSLTGVKYGYTF. Combining the CDR3 with reference TRBV5-4 and TRBJ1-2 gives the whole variable domain ETGVTQSPTHLIKTRGQQVTLRCSSQSGHNTVSWYQQALGQGPQFIFQYYREEENGRGNFPPRFSGLQFPNYSSELNVNALELDDSALYLCASSLTGVKYGYTFGSGTRLTVV.

J is TRBJ1-1 and V is TRBV2, with D tentatively TRBD1 (5 bases). The germline V and J ends were trimmed by 5 bases and 5 bases, with 12 bases remaining between them. Germline CDR1 is SNHLY and CDR2 is FYNNEI. The CDR3 consists of 13 residues. The CDR3 here is CASSKDQGTEAFF. CDR3 nucleotides: TGTGCCAGCAGTAAAGATCAGGGTACTGAAGCTTTCTTT.

V usage is TRBV10-3 and J usage is TRBJ1-1, with D perhaps TRBD1 (6 bases). This CDR3 is 14 amino acids long. Germline CDR1 reads ENHRY; CDR2 reads SYGVKD. The V gene lost 6 bases and the J gene lost 0 bases, with 11 bases spanning the gap. CDR3 loop: CAIRREGVNTEAFF. The DNA for the CDR3 is TGTGCCATCAGACGTGAGGGGGTGAACACTGAAGCTTTCTTT.

V and J are TRBV15 and TRBJ2-5; 7 bases line up with TRBD2. Germline CDR1 reads LNHNV; CDR2 reads YYDKDF (reference sequence). Trimming at V came to 3 bases and at J to 7 bases, leaving 11 bases not matched to a gene. The CDR3 contains 15 residues. The CDR3 DNA reads TGTGCCACCAGCAGTTTCGAGCGGGGCGACAGGACCCAGTACTTC. It codes for CATSSFERGDRTQYF.

The rearrangement uses TRBV18 and TRBJ2-7; 8 bases are a match to TRBD2. With 8 bases clipped from V and 5 bases from J, the junction kept 8 bases outside the gene matches. Germline CDR1 is KGHSH and CDR2 is LQKENI. CDR3 length: 13 residues. DNA for the CDR3: TGTGCCAGCCAACTAGCGGAGGAGGACGAGCAGTACTTC. It yields the protein CASQLAEEDEQYF. Drawing the rest from reference TRBV18 and TRBJ2-7, the complete variable domain is NAGVMQNPRHLVRRRGQEARLRCSPMKGHSHVYWYRQLPEEGLKFMVYLQKENIIDESGMPKERFSAEFPKEGPSILRIQQVVRGDSAAYFCASQLAEEDEQYFGPGTRLTVT.

This chain links TRBV7-9 with TRBJ1-5; 7 bases match TRBD1. The germline V gene has CDR1 SEHNR and CDR2 FQNEAQ (reference sequence). V was pared by 3 bases and J by 4 bases, with 3 bases of the junction left unmatched. CDR3 length: 14 amino acids. CDR3 amino acids: CASSLGQNNQPQHF. In DNA form, the CDR3 reads TGTGCCAGCAGCTTGGGACAGAATAATCAGCCCCAGCATTTT.

Only a few counts were recorded for this clone. The gene calls are TRBV5-1 and TRBJ2-1; no reliable D call. The CDR3 has 14 amino acids. CDR1 is SGHRS and CDR2 is YFSETQ in the germline V gene. V was pared by 0 bases and J by 10 bases, with 14 bases between. In DNA, the CDR3 is TGCGCCAGCAGCTTGGAGGCAGTGGGCAGAGAGCAGTTCTTC. This encodes CASSLEAVGREQFF.

The rearrangement uses TRBV6-6 and TRBJ2-2, with 7 bases identical to TRBD2. Germline V gives CDR1 MNHNY, CDR2 SVGAGI (reference sequence). V was clipped by 5 bases and J by 1 base; unmatched bases: 1. The CDR3 spans 14 residues. The CDR3 DNA follows: TGTGCCAGCAGTAAGCGGGGGAACACCGGGGAGCTGTTTTTT. Its translation is CASSKRGNTGELFF.

This clone occurred a few times. V and J are TRBV29-1 and TRBJ2-5; the D gene is possibly TRBD2 (5 bases). This CDR3 is built from 13 residues. Trimming cost V 3 bases and J 5 bases, with 13 bases left between them. The germline V gene encodes CDR1 SQVTM and CDR2 ANQGSEA. CDR3 DNA sequence: TGCAGCGTTGAGGAGACTACCGGGGAGACCCAGTACTTC. This encodes CSVEETTGETQYF.

This rearrangement joins TRBV7-8 to TRBJ1-1; no clear D gene. CDR1 is SGHVS, CDR2 FQNEAQ, per germline. The CDR3 runs 17 residues. V lost 2 bases and J lost 3, with 19 bases in between. CDR3 sequence: CASSLRPITEAYTEAFF. CDR3 bases: TGTGCCAGCAGCTTAAGGCCAATAACAGAAGCCTACACTGAAGCTTTCTTT.

For this clone: A junction boundary mismatches the germline segment, possibly from a read error. The rearrangement uses TRBV7-9 and TRBJ1-1; 7 nucleotides line up with TRBD1. Germline V gene data show CDR1 as SEHNR and CDR2 as FQNEAQ (reference sequence). The length of the CDR3 is 15 residues. The CDR3 bases are TGTGCCAGCAGCGCCAGACAGGGCCTGAAAACTGAAGCTTTCTTT. Translating gives CASSARQGLKTEAFF. Variable domain in full (rest from reference TRBV7-9 and TRBJ1-1): DTGVSQNPRHKITKRGQNVTFRCDPISEHNRLYWYRQTLGQGPEFLTYFQNEAQLEKSRLLSDRFSAERPKGSFSTLEIQRTEQGDSAMYLCASSARQGLKTEAFFGQGTRLTVV.

V and J are TRBV30 and TRBJ2-3; weak D call: TRBD1 (5 bases). The CDR3 has 16 amino acids. CDR1 GTSNPN and CDR2 SVGIG come from the germline V gene (reference sequence). V was shortened by 0 bases and J by 1 base, with 14 bases between the two germline ends. CDR3 sequence: CAWSVRQGWGTDTQYF. CDR3 nucleotides: TGTGCCTGGAGTGTACGCCAGGGATGGGGCACAGATACGCAGTATTTT.